Listed below are T cell receptor beta chains from one sample, sequenced in a study of blood T cell repertoires in COVID-19. Sequencing used immunoSEQ multiplex PCR; TCRdb keeps in-frame clones, though not all of them. In the table there are 300,000 to 400,000 clones, about 89% of which are singletons. The sequenced material came from PBMCs or T cells enriched from blood (not recorded which). The receptors stem from a man between 60 and 70 years old who had recovered from COVID-19. Both conserved end residues are part of each CDR3. A D gene is named only where the DNA matches it firmly. Size is omitted from some rows. Given values are once, few, many or a class for expanded clones.

>TRBV7-8|TRBJ1-6|13|.|TRBD1
CASSGQGDSPLHF
TGTGCCAGCTCGGGACAGGGCGATTCACCCCTCCACTTT
>TRBV6-2/TRBV6-3|TRBJ2-2|16|.|TRBD2
CASSPVAGGYTGELFF
TGTGCCAGCAGTCCCGTAGCGGGAGGCTACACCGGGGAGCTGTTTTTT
>TRBV13|TRBJ2-3|15|.|TRBD2
CASSFSGRPTDTQYF
TGTGCCAGCAGCTTCAGCGGGAGGCCAACAGATACGCAGTATTTT
>TRBV6-5|TRBJ1-4|15|.|TRBD1
CASSYSNRGLEKLFF
TGTGCCAGCAGTTACTCGAACAGGGGGCTCGAAAAACTGTTTTTT
>TRBV5-1|TRBJ1-1|13|.|.
CASSLSGDTEAFF
TGCGCCAGCAGCTTGTCAGGGGACACTGAAGCTTTCTTT
>TRBV5-1|TRBJ2-5|15|.|TRBD2
CASSLYSGGDETQYF
TGCGCCAGCAGCTTGTATTCGGGAGGGGACGAGACCCAGTACTTC
>TRBV6-1|TRBJ2-3|16|.|.
CASSVGLTTSTDTQYF
TGTGCCAGCAGTGTTGGACTTACAACTAGCACAGATACGCAGTATTTT
>TRBV29-1|TRBJ2-7|17|.|.
CSVEVSRGRGSSYEQYF
TGCAGCGTTGAAGTGTCACGAGGGAGGGGGAGCTCCTACGAGCAGTACTTC
>TRBV7-9|TRBJ2-5|16|.|TRBD1
CASSLAGGSGQETQYF
TGTGCCAGCAGTCTCGCAGGGGGCTCGGGACAAGAGACCCAGTACTTC
>TRBV11-3|TRBJ2-3|15|.|.
CASSRGRESGDTQYF
TGTGCCAGCAGCCGGGGGCGGGAGTCGGGTGATACGCAGTATTTT
>TRBV9|TRBJ2-1|15|.|TRBD2
CASSGGTSWYNEQFF
TGTGCCAGCAGCGGCGGGACTAGCTGGTACAATGAGCAGTTCTTC
>TRBV28|TRBJ2-5|15|.|TRBD2
CASRVTSGGQETQYF
TGTGCCAGCAGGGTGACTAGCGGAGGCCAAGAGACCCAGTACTTC
>TRBV24-1|TRBJ1-5|15|.|.
CATSEQGQLNQPQHF
TGTGCCACCAGTGAGCAAGGACAGCTCAATCAGCCCCAGCATTTT
>TRBV7-9|TRBJ2-7|15|.|.
CASSFGTPRGYEQYF
TGTGCCAGCAGCTTTGGGACTCCTCGGGGCTACGAGCAGTACTTC
>TRBV27|TRBJ2-1|13|.|.
CASRRQGGNEQFF
TGTGCCAGCAGGCGACAGGGAGGCAATGAGCAGTTCTTC
>TRBV28|TRBJ1-2|12|.|TRBD1
CASAGTADGYTF
TGTGCCAGTGCCGGGACAGCTGATGGCTACACCTTC
>TRBV19|TRBJ2-5|16|.|.
CASRSSHPSERETQYF
TGTGCCAGTAGATCCTCCCACCCTAGCGAACGGGAGACCCAGTACTTC
>TRBV27|TRBJ2-2|17|.|TRBD2
CASSYQIAGPNTGELFF
TGTGCCAGCAGTTATCAGATAGCGGGACCGAACACCGGGGAGCTGTTTTTT
>TRBV7-9|TRBJ2-1|16|.|TRBD2
CASSLATLAGADEQFF
TGTGCCAGCAGCTTAGCGACACTAGCGGGAGCCGATGAGCAGTTCTTC
>TRBV9|TRBJ2-2|16|.|TRBD1
CASTRVSGTGAGELFF
TGTGCCAGCACCAGGGTATCGGGGACAGGGGCCGGGGAGCTGTTTTTT
>TRBV6-5|TRBJ1-2|15|few|.
CASSSRGRQPDGYTF
TGTGCCAGCAGTTCCCGAGGGCGTCAACCGGATGGCTACACCTTC
>TRBV5-4|TRBJ2-7|13|.|TRBD1
CASSSPRQGKQYF
TGTGCCAGCAGCTCTCCCCGACAGGGTAAGCAGTACTTC
>TRBV5-1|TRBJ2-1|14|.|TRBD1
CASSFGTGYNEQFF
TGCGCCAGCAGCTTTGGGACAGGGTACAATGAGCAGTTCTTC
>TRBV19|TRBJ1-3|15|.|.
CATLGRLSSGNTIYF
TGTGCCACCCTCGGCAGACTGAGCTCTGGAAACACCATATATTTT
>TRBV19|TRBJ2-2|17|.|.
CASMARWAVSNTGELFF
TGTGCCAGTATGGCGCGCTGGGCTGTTTCGAACACCGGGGAGCTGTTTTTT
>TRBV24-1|TRBJ2-6|17|.|.
CATSGTIGASGANVLTF
TGTGCCACCAGTGGGACAATTGGAGCTTCGGGGGCCAACGTCCTGACTTTC
>TRBV5-4|TRBJ2-1|16|.|TRBD2
CASSPVTSGRLNEQFF
TGTGCCAGCAGCCCGGTGACTAGCGGGAGATTGAATGAGCAGTTCTTC
>TRBV2|TRBJ2-1|13|.|.
CASSEEPDNEQFF
TGTGCCAGCAGTGAAGAGCCTGACAATGAGCAGTTCTTC
>TRBV27|TRBJ1-2|14|.|.
CTSRKGRTLYGYTF
TGTACCAGCAGGAAGGGCAGGACTCTCTATGGCTACACCTTC
>TRBV5-1|TRBJ1-5|14|.|TRBD1
CASSLRGQDQPQHF
TGCGCCAGCAGCCTCAGGGGGCAGGATCAGCCCCAGCATTTT
>TRBV12-3/TRBV12-4|TRBJ1-1|13|.|.
CASSQGWYTEAFF
TGTGCCAGCAGTCAGGGGTGGTACACTGAAGCTTTCTTT
>TRBV19|TRBJ1-5|13|.|TRBD1
CASSSYVGQGGDF
TGTGCCAGTAGTTCGTACGTCGGACAGGGAGGGGATTTT
>TRBV7-3|TRBJ2-1|21|.|.
CASSWRGQPAASGYSYNEQFF
TGTGCCAGCAGCTGGCGCGGGCAGCCGGCGGCCAGCGGGTATTCCTACAATGAGCAGTTCTTC
>TRBV27|TRBJ2-4|14|.|.
CASRGTRAKNIQYF
TGTGCCAGCAGAGGAACGAGGGCCAAAAACATTCAGTACTTC
>TRBV4-1|TRBJ2-7|15|.|.
CASRQPGLHSYEQYF
TGCGCCAGCAGACAACCGGGACTCCACTCCTACGAGCAGTACTTC
>TRBV5-8|TRBJ1-1|14|once|TRBD1
CASSTRGLGTEAFF
TGTGCCAGCAGCACCAGGGGGTTGGGGACTGAAGCTTTCTTT
>TRBV28|TRBJ2-7|15|.|.
CASRPNRDLTYEQYF
TGTGCCAGCAGACCCAACAGGGATCTTACCTACGAGCAGTACTTC
>TRBV2|TRBJ2-7|11|.|.
CASTRENEQYF
TGTGCCAGCACACGGGAGAACGAGCAGTACTTC
>TRBV7-6|TRBJ2-2|19|.|TRBD2
CASSPRRNMGLGFAGELFF
TGTGCCAGCAGCCCTCGCAGAAACATGGGACTAGGGTTCGCCGGGGAGCTGTTTTTT
>TRBV12-3/TRBV12-4|TRBJ2-3|13|.|TRBD1
CASRGQGTDTQYF
TGTGCCAGCAGAGGACAGGGCACAGATACGCAGTATTTT
>TRBV28|TRBJ2-7|15|.|.
CASSALRGGSYEQYF
TGTGCCAGCAGTGCCCTCAGGGGTGGCTCCTACGAGCAGTACTTC
>TRBV5-4|TRBJ1-2|13|.|.
CASSLGTVNGYTF
TGTGCCAGCAGCTTGGGTACGGTGAATGGCTACACCTTC
>TRBV28|TRBJ2-7|15|.|.
CASSAPLSGPYEQYF
TGTGCCAGCAGTGCGCCACTAAGCGGTCCCTACGAGCAGTACTTC
>TRBV5-1|TRBJ2-1|15|.|.
CASSSTGVEYNEQFF
TGCGCCAGCAGCTCGACAGGAGTTGAATACAATGAGCAGTTCTTC
>TRBV4-2|TRBJ1-3|17|.|.
CASSPEDSRKSGNTIYF
TGTGCCAGCAGCCCAGAGGACTCGCGTAAATCCGGAAACACCATATATTTT
>TRBV5-1|TRBJ2-7|14|.|TRBD1
CASSVDRGYYEQYF
TGCGCCAGCAGCGTCGACAGGGGATACTACGAGCAGTACTTC
>TRBV30|TRBJ2-5|14|.|.
CAWSATGGGETQYF
TGTGCCTGGAGTGCAACAGGGGGGGGAGAGACCCAGTACTTC
>TRBV28|TRBJ1-4|19|.|TRBD1
CASSFQGAPLNRENEKLFF
TGTGCCAGCAGTTTCCAGGGGGCGCCCCTTAATAGAGAGAATGAAAAACTGTTTTTT
>TRBV19|TRBJ2-7|14|.|TRBD2
CASSAGLAGKRQYF
TGTGCCAGTAGTGCGGGACTAGCGGGGAAGCGGCAGTACTTC
>TRBV7-9|TRBJ2-1|13|.|TRBD1
CASWDRGSYEQFF
TGTGCCAGCTGGGACAGGGGCAGCTATGAGCAGTTCTTC
>TRBV14|TRBJ2-1|15|.|TRBD1
CASSFRDRGRNEQFF
TGTGCCAGCAGCTTCCGGGACAGGGGGCGGAATGAGCAGTTCTTC
>TRBV6-6|TRBJ2-7|14|.|TRBD1
CASSPSGQGGEQYF
TGTGCCAGCAGTCCCTCGGGACAGGGAGGGGAGCAGTACTTC
>TRBV11-3|TRBJ2-3|15|.|.
CASSLLGAGTDTQYF
TGTGCCAGCAGCTTACTGGGCGCGGGGACAGATACGCAGTATTTT
>TRBV7-2|TRBJ2-2|14|.|.
CASSPTGNTGELFF
TGTGCCAGCAGCCCCACAGGAAACACCGGGGAGCTGTTTTTT
>TRBV5-6|TRBJ2-7|16|.|.
CASSQVGASSSYEQYF
TGTGCCAGCAGCCAGGTTGGGGCATCGAGCTCCTACGAGCAGTACTTC